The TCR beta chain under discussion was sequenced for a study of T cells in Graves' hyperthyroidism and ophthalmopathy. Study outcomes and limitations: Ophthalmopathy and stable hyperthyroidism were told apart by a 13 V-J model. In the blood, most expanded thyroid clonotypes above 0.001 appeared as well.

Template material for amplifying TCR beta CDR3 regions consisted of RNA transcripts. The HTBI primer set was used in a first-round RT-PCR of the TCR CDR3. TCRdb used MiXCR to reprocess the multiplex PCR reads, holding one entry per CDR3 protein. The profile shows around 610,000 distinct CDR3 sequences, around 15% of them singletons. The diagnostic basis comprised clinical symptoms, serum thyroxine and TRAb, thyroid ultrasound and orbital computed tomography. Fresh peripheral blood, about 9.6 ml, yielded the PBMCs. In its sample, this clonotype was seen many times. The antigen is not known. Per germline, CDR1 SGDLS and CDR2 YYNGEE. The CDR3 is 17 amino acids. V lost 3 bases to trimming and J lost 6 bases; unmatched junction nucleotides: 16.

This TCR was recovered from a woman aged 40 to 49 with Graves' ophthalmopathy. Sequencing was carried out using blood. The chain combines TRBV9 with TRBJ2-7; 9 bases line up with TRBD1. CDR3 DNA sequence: TGTGCCAGCAGCGCAGTAGGATCGGGACAGGGTCTTTTCGAGCAGTACTTC. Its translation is CASSAVGSGQGLFEQYF. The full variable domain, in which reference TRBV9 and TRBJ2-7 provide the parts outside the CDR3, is DSGVTQTPKHLITATGQRVTLRCSPRSGDLSVYWYQQSLDQGLQFLIQYYNGEERAKGNILERFSAQQFPDLHSELNLSSLELGDSALYFCASSAVGSGQGLFEQYFGPGTRLTVT.